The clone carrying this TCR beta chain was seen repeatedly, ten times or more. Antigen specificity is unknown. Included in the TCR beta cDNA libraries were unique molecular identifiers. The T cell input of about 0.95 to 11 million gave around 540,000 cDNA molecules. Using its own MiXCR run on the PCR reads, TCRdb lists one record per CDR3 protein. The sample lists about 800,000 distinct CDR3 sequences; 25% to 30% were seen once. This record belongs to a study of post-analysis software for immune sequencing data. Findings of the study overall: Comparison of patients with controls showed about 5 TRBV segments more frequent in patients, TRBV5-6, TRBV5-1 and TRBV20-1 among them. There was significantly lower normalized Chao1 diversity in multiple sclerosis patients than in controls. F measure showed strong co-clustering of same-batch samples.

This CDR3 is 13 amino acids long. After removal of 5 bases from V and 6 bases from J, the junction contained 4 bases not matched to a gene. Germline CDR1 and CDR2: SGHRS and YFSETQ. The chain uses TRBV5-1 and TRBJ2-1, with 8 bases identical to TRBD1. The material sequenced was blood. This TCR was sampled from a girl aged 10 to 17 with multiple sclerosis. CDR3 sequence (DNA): TGCGCCAGCAGAGACAGGGGAGTCAATGAGCAGTTCTTC. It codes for CASRDRGVNEQFF.